Each of the 21 T cell receptor beta chains below was sequenced from the same sample in a study of T cells in Graves' hyperthyroidism and ophthalmopathy. RNA transcripts yielded amplified TCR beta CDR3 regions. HTBI primers were employed in a first-round RT-PCR of the TCR CDR3. TCRdb recomputed calls from the multiplex PCR reads with MiXCR, one row per CDR3 protein. Seen here are some 690,000 distinct CDR3 sequences, 17% observed once, and the top ten hold 15% to 19%. Sequencing was performed on blood. Receptor source: a man aged 50-60 years with Graves' hyperthyroidism.

This clonotype was observed at least ten times. The V call is TRBV27, the J call TRBJ2-2, with D perhaps matching TRBD1 (5 bases). The CDR3 consists of 15 residues. Trimming cost V 2 bases and J 4 bases, with 11 bases left between them. The V gene's germline CDR1 is MNHEY and CDR2 SMNVEV (reference sequence). The CDR3, as DNA: TGTGCCAGCAGTTTAGTACAGGTGTCCACCGGGGAGCTGTTTTTT. Amino acid sequence: CASSLVQVSTGELFF.

The table lists this clonotype with a few counts. The V and J genes are TRBV29-1 and TRBJ2-2; 8 bases agree with TRBD1. The CDR3 consists of 14 residues. Germline loops: CDR1 SQVTM, CDR2 ANQGSEA. The J segment lost 1 base and the V segment lost 6 bases, leaving 4 bases of the junction unmatched. Here the CDR3 reads CSVWTGKNTGELFF. In DNA form, the CDR3 reads TGCAGCGTCTGGACAGGGAAGAACACCGGGGAGCTGTTTTTT.

There are many counts of this clonotype. The genes are TRBV10-3 and TRBJ2-7; 8 nucleotides line up with TRBD1. CDR3 length: 13 amino acids. In germline, CDR1 is ENHRY, CDR2 SYGVKD. J lost 4 bases, V lost 7 bases, and 6 bases had no gene match. Here the CDR3 reads CAIKGQGRYEQYF. CDR3 coding DNA: TGTGCCATCAAAGGACAGGGAAGGTACGAGCAGTACTTC.

The rearrangement uses TRBV24-1 and TRBJ1-5; tentatively, D is TRBD1 (5 bases). This CDR3 comprises 14 residues. Trimming removed 2 bases at V and 3 bases at J, with 7 bases between. CDR1 KGHDR and CDR2 SFDVKD come from the germline V gene. CDR3: CATSDSGINQPQHF. CDR3 DNA: TGTGCCACCAGTGATTCAGGGATCAATCAGCCCCAGCATTTT.

A word on this clonotype: This may be a read error: a much more frequent sequence differs by one nucleotide. This chain uses TRBV7-9 with TRBJ2-2; possible D gene TRBD2, 6 bases. This CDR3 has 17 amino acids. Germline V lookup: CDR1 SEHNR, CDR2 FQNEAQ (reference sequence). This CDR3 is CASSFFLDSGNTEELFF. The CDR3 DNA is TGTGCCAGCAGCTTTTTTCTTGATAGCGGAAACACCGAGGAGCTGTTTTTT.

The chain links TRBV10-1 to TRBJ2-1; maybe TRBD2 (5 bases). The CDR3 totals 13 residues. V was clipped by 5 bases and J by 4 bases, with 9 bases between them. The germline V gene encodes CDR1 WNHNN and CDR2 SYGVQD (reference sequence). This CDR3 reads CASSQAEYNEQFF. The CDR3 DNA is TGCGCCAGCAGTCAAGCGGAGTACAATGAGCAGTTCTTC.

This chain joins TRBV20-1 and TRBJ1-2, with 7 bases lining up with TRBD1. The V and J ends lost 1 base and 7 bases, in that order; junction bases with no gene match: 15. CDR1 is DFQATT and CDR2 is SNEGSKA in the germline V gene (reference sequence). The CDR3 is made up of 16 amino acids. CDR3 DNA sequence: TGCAGTGCTAGAGTTAAACAGGGGCAGGGAGTTGCTGGCTACACCTTC. This encodes CSARVKQGQGVAGYTF.

The gene calls are TRBV7-3 and TRBJ2-7, with 9 bases lining up with TRBD1. The germline gives CDR1 SGHTA, CDR2 FQGTGA. The CDR3 spans 17 residues. V shed 0 bases and J 5 bases; nucleotides not matched to a gene: 11. In DNA, the CDR3 is TGTGCCAGCAGCTTAACTAGTGCGGGACAGGGAATCCACGAGCAGTACTTC. Translating gives CASSLTSAGQGIHEQYF.

This clonotype was observed many times. This sequence joins TRBV7-3 and TRBJ1-1, with 8 bases fitting TRBD1. V was pared by 5 bases and J by 5 bases, with 4 bases of the junction left unmatched. The germline V gene has CDR1 SGHTA and CDR2 FQGTGA. The CDR3 totals 13 residues. This CDR3 reads CASSTQGATEAFF. In nucleotides, the CDR3 is TGTGCCAGCAGCACTCAGGGGGCGACTGAAGCTTTCTTT.

This clonotype was recorded at least ten times. The chain combines TRBV12-3 or TRBV12-4 with TRBJ2-1; D is possibly TRBD2 (5 bases). V was shortened by 6 bases and J by 2 bases, with 14 bases between the two germline ends. This CDR3 contains 15 residues. The CDR3 sequence: CASSEQLDPYNEQFF. The CDR3 DNA reads TGTGCCAGCAGCGAACAACTAGATCCCTACAATGAGCAGTTCTTC.

The table lists this clonotype with many counts. This chain connects TRBV10-3 to TRBJ2-3, with 9 bases fitting TRBD2. V trimming: 10 bases; J trimming: 6 bases; junction bases outside the gene matches: 11. Germline V CDR1 and CDR2: ENHRY, SYGVKD. CDR3 size: 14 residues. CDR3 DNA sequence: TGTGCCACCGCTAGCGGGGAAGCGGGGGATACGCAGTATTTT. It translates to CATASGEAGDTQYF.

The sample holds many counts of this clonotype. The chain employs TRBV12-3 or TRBV12-4 and TRBJ2-7; 8 bases align to TRBD1. Trimming removed 5 bases from V and 0 bases from J; junction bases left unmatched: 9. The CDR3 extends over 16 amino acids. Here the CDR3 reads CASSPRTGPSSYEQYF. CDR3 bases: TGTGCCAGCAGTCCGCGGACAGGGCCGAGCTCCTACGAGCAGTACTTC.

At least ten counts were recorded for this clonotype. The chain combines TRBV6-2 or TRBV6-3 with TRBJ2-1; D may be TRBD2 (6 bases). CDR1 is MNHEY, CDR2 SVGEGT, per germline. This CDR3 spans 16 amino acids. V was cut by 8 bases and J by 7 bases, with 24 bases left in between. The CDR3 region has the DNA TGTGCCAGCTCCGCTCTCAAAATGGTCCGGGGGAATGAGCAGTTCTTC. It specifies CASSALKMVRGNEQFF.

This clonotype was seen ten or more times. The V gene is TRBV7-2, the J gene TRBJ1-6, with D hard to call. Deletions cut 6 bases from V and 10 bases from J, with 19 bases between. The CDR3 length is 15 residues. Germline V gives CDR1 SGHTA, CDR2 FQGNSA. In DNA, the CDR3 is TGTGCCAGCAGTAACACGGTGGGTGGCGGCTCACCCCTCCACTTT. This codes for CASSNTVGGGSPLHF. The full variable domain, completed using reference TRBV7-2 and TRBJ1-6, is GAGVSQSPSNKVTEKGKDVELRCDPISGHTALYWYRQSLGQGLEFLIYFQGNSAPDKSGLPSDRFSAERTGGSVSTLTIQRTQQEDSAVYLCASSNTVGGGSPLHFGNGTRLTVT.

This clonotype occurred a few times. V gene TRBV28 combines with J gene TRBJ1-1; D call uncertain. Germline V gene lookup returns CDR1 MDHEN and CDR2 SYDVKM. This CDR3 spans 11 amino acids. V gave up 7 bases and J gave up 3 bases, with 6 bases separating them. CDR3 sequence: CASTWYTEAFF. The CDR3 DNA is TGTGCCAGCACCTGGTACACTGAAGCTTTCTTT.

The chain combines TRBV18 with TRBJ1-1, with 12 bases fitting TRBD1. Germline lookup yields CDR1 KGHSH and CDR2 LQKENI. This CDR3 comprises 16 residues. After removal of 4 bases from V and 0 bases from J, the junction contained 3 bases not matched to a gene. The CDR3 DNA reads TGTGCCAGCTCACGGGACAGGGGGCTATTGAACACTGAAGCTTTCTTT. Protein: CASSRDRGLLNTEAFF.

This clonotype was counted ten times or more. The chain has TRBV7-9 and TRBJ2-7; D possibly matches TRBD1 or TRBD2 (5 bases each). Trimming removed 5 bases from V and 2 bases from J, with 19 bases in between. CDR1 and CDR2 from the germline V gene are SEHNR and FQNEAQ (reference sequence). The CDR3 loop spans 16 amino acids. CDR3 nucleotide sequence: TGTGCCAGCAGCCCCCCAGTGGGACGGACCACCTACGAGCAGTACTTC. It encodes CASSPPVGRTTYEQYF. The variable domain in full, completed from reference TRBV7-9 and TRBJ2-7, reads DTGVSQNPRHKITKRGQNVTFRCDPISEHNRLYWYRQTLGQGPEFLTYFQNEAQLEKSRLLSDRFSAERPKGSFSTLEIQRTEQGDSAMYLCASSPPVGRTTYEQYFGPGTRLTVT.

The V call is TRBV4-3, the J call TRBJ2-1; weak D call: TRBD2 (6 bases). The CDR3 loop spans 13 amino acids. Deletions cut 5 bases from V and 7 bases from J, with 12 bases between. Per germline, CDR1 LGHNA and CDR2 YSLEER. The DNA of the CDR3 is TGCGCCAGCAGCTCTAAGCGGGCTAATGAGCAGTTCTTC. It codes for CASSSKRANEQFF.

This clonotype has at least ten counts. V and J are TRBV30 and TRBJ2-7, with no clear D. Germline V gene sequence: CDR1 GTSNPN, CDR2 SVGIG (reference sequence). This CDR3 is built from 14 residues. V was clipped by 3 bases and J by 3 bases, with 15 bases between them. CDR3 sequence (DNA): TGTGCCTGGAGCGACCCTCCAAATAACTACGAGCAGTACTTC. The encoded protein is CAWSDPPNNYEQYF.

At least ten counts were recorded for this clonotype. This chain links TRBV24-1 with TRBJ1-5, with a weak D call TRBD1 (5 bases). Trimming shortened V by 4 bases and J by 9 bases, and 9 bases separated the two germline ends. CDR1 and CDR2 from the germline V gene are KGHDR and SFDVKD. The CDR3 totals 12 residues. The CDR3 loop reads CATSDGGWPQHF. CDR3 in DNA: TGTGCCACCAGTGACGGGGGTTGGCCCCAGCATTTT.

This clonotype turned up a few times. The chain uses TRBV7-8 and TRBJ2-7; tentatively, D is TRBD1 or TRBD2 (5 bases each). Trimming shortened V by 4 bases and J by 2 bases, and 12 bases separated the two germline ends. Germline-derived CDR1 and CDR2 are SGHVS and FQNEAQ. This CDR3 region has 14 residues. The CDR3 DNA reads as TGTGCCAGCAGCTGGGACCAACAAACCTACGAGCAGTACTTC. The encoded protein is CASSWDQQTYEQYF.